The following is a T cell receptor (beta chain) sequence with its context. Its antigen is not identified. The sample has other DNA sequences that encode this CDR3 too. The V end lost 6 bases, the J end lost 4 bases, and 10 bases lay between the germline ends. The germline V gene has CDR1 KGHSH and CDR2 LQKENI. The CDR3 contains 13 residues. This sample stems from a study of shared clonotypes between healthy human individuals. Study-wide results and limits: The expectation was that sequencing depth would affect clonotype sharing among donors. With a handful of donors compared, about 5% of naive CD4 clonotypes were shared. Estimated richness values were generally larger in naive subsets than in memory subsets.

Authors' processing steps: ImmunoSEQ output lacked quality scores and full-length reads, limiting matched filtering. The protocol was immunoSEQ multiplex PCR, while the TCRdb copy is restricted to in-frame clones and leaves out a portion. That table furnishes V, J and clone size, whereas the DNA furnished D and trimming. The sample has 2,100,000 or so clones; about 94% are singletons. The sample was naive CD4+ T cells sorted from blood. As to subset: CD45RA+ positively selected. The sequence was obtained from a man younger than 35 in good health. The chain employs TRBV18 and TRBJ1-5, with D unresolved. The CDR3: CASSPERNQPQHF. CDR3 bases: TGTGCCAGCTCTCCGGAAAGGAATCAGCCCCAGCATTTT.